The rows below give T cell receptor beta chains drawn from one sample of a study of circulating tumor DNA in untreated peripheral T-cell lymphoma. Only in-frame clones appear in the TCRdb table, and some are missing; sequencing was by immunoSEQ multiplex PCR. The table lists 200 to 250 clones, roughly 91% of them singletons. Material: cell-free DNA from blood serum. Receptors originate from a human donor with peripheral T-cell lymphoma. CDR3s include the opening cysteine and the closing phenylalanine or tryptophan. D genes are given only for firm matches. Only part of the rows carry a size: once, few, many, or a class if the clone is expanded.

j_call clone_size v_call d_call cdr3_nt cdr3_aa
TRBJ2-3 - TRBV25-1 TRBD2 TGTGCCAGCAGAGGCGGGGGGGGTGCCGTCACAGATACGCAGTATTTT CASRGGGGAVTDTQYF
TRBJ1-6 - TRBV5-5 - TGTGCCAGCAGTCCCGGCTCCTATAATTCACCCCTCCACTTT CASSPGSYNSPLHF
TRBJ2-2 once TRBV11-2 TRBD2 TGTGCCAGCAGCTATGGCGGGGGGAACACCGGGGAGCTGTTTTTT CASSYGGGNTGELFF
TRBJ2-5 - TRBV4-1 TRBD2 TGCGCCAGCAGCTATAGCGGGGGACAAGAGACCCAGTACTTC CASSYSGGQETQYF
TRBJ2-5 - TRBV7-8 TRBD2 TGTGCCAGCAGCTTAGACAGGACTAGCGGGGGTCAAGCGACCCAGTACTTC CASSLDRTSGGQATQYF
TRBJ1-1 - TRBV5-4 - TGTGCCAGCAGAAGTTTCAACGAACCGAACACTGAAGCTTTCTTT CASRSFNEPNTEAFF
TRBJ2-6 - TRBV5-8 - TGTGCCAGCCACACCGGCAATAAGTCACAAAGTCGGGCCAACGTCCTGACTTTC CASHTGNKSQSRANVLTF
TRBJ2-5 - TRBV9 TRBD2 TGTGCCAGCAGCGTAGGTGAGGGCGGGGGACAAGAGACCCAGTACTTC CASSVGEGGGQETQYF
TRBJ2-7 - TRBV11-2 - TGTGCCAGCAGCTTGAGTTCTGGAACCTACGAGCAGTACTTC CASSLSSGTYEQYF
TRBJ2-7 - TRBV6-6 - TGTGCCAGCACCGAGACAGATCCCGGGGCCTACGAGCAGTACTTC CASTETDPGAYEQYF
TRBJ1-1 - TRBV18 - TGTGCCAGCTCACCGGCGGAGTTCACTGAAGCTTTCTTT CASSPAEFTEAFF
TRBJ1-1 - TRBV6-6 TRBD1 TGTGCCAGCAGTTACGGACAGGGAACGGTAACTGAAGCTTTCTTT CASSYGQGTVTEAFF
TRBJ2-2 - TRBV5-6 TRBD2 TGTGCCAGCAACCGTGTGGGCGGGAGATCTAGCGGGGAGCTGTTTTTT CASNRVGGRSSGELFF
TRBJ1-5 - TRBV7-9 - TGTGCCAGCAGCCGGGAGTATAGCAATCAGCCCCAGCATTTT CASSREYSNQPQHF
TRBJ2-2 few TRBV4-2 TRBD1 TGTGCCAGCAGCCACAGGGGGTATGCCGGGGAGCTGTTTTTT CASSHRGYAGELFF
TRBJ2-3 - TRBV5-5 - TGTGCCAGCAGCTTGGGTGCCAGCCAGGTCACAGATACGCAGTATTTT CASSLGASQVTDTQYF
TRBJ2-1 once TRBV7-9 TRBD1 TGTGCCAGCAGCTTAGAACCAGGGGGATTCTACAATGAGCAGTTCTTC CASSLEPGGFYNEQFF
TRBJ1-1 - TRBV5-1 - TGCGCCAGCAGCCGGGTTGAGACGATGAACACTGAAGCTTTCTTT CASSRVETMNTEAFF
TRBJ1-2 - TRBV28 - TGTGCCAGCAGTCCGGGAGGGCGCACTAACTATGGCTACACCTTC CASSPGGRTNYGYTF
TRBJ2-3 - TRBV19 TRBD2 TGTGCCAGTAGTACTGGGGGGGTAGTTTGGAGCACAGATACGCAGTATTTT CASSTGGVVWSTDTQYF
TRBJ2-6 - TRBV5-1 TRBD1 TGCGCCAGCAGCGGCGGGACAGGGGACGTCCTGACTTTC CASSGGTGDVLTF
TRBJ2-6 - TRBV6-1 - TGTGCCATCAGTGAAGGTTACAGGGCTGGGGCCAACGTCCTGACTTTC CAISEGYRAGANVLTF
TRBJ2-3 - TRBV5-1 - TGCGCCAGCAGCCCCGGGACGGGGAGCACAGATACGCAGTATTTT CASSPGTGSTDTQYF
TRBJ1-2 - TRBV6-1 - TGTGCCAGCAGTGAAGGGGAGTATAGGTACTATGGCTACACCTTC CASSEGEYRYYGYTF
TRBJ2-1 - TRBV23-1 TRBD2 TGCGCCAGCAGTCCGAACGAGCCCGGTTATGAGCGGGAAGTAAATCGGAATGAGCAGTTCTTC CASSPNEPGYEREVNRNEQFF
TRBJ2-6 - TRBV7-2 - TGTGCCAGCAGCTTACTTCCCAGACGACAAAGTCGGGCCAACGTCCTGACTTTC CASSLLPRRQSRANVLTF
TRBJ2-3 - TRBV6-5 - TGTGCCAGCAGCCAGGCAATACCGGATACGCAGTATTTT CASSQAIPDTQYF
TRBJ2-7 once TRBV7-9 TRBD1 TGTGCCAGCCTTTTCTGGGGACAGGGCAAAAACTCCTACGAGCAGTACTTC CASLFWGQGKNSYEQYF
TRBJ2-5 once TRBV7-9 - TGTGCCAGCAGCTTAGTCTCGGGCACTAGAGGAGAGACCCAGTACTTC CASSLVSGTRGETQYF
TRBJ1-2 few TRBV11-2 - TGTGCCAGCAGCTTACAGGGCCAGGCGTACTATGGCTACACCTTC CASSLQGQAYYGYTF
TRBJ2-5 - TRBV5-1 TRBD2 TGCGCCAGCAGCTTGGCTAGCGGGGAGGAGACCCAGTACTTC CASSLASGEETQYF
TRBJ2-3 - TRBV6-1 - TGTGCCACTGCGACAGGCGGGGGTGATACGCAGTATTTT CATATGGGDTQYF
TRBJ1-2 - TRBV28 TRBD1 TGTGCCAGCAGCCTTATAAATGACAGGGTCTATGGCTACACCTTC CASSLINDRVYGYTF
TRBJ1-6 - TRBV2 TRBD1 TGTGCCAGCAGGAGGACAGGGCCGGATTCACCCCTCCACTTT CASRRTGPDSPLHF
TRBJ1-5 once TRBV19 - TGTGCCAGTAGTCCTCTGGGGGCAGGCAATCAGCCCCAGCATTTT CASSPLGAGNQPQHF
TRBJ2-7 - TRBV19 TRBD1 TGTGCCAGTAGTAACAGGGGCTCCTACGAGCAGTACTTC CASSNRGSYEQYF
TRBJ1-6 once TRBV19 - TGTGCCAGTACCGACGACAGGTATAATTCACCCCTCCACTTT CASTDDRYNSPLHF
TRBJ1-1 - TRBV4-1 - TGCGCCAGCAGCCCCGGCGTGATCGCGGGCACTGAAGCTTTCTTT CASSPGVIAGTEAFF
TRBJ1-2 - TRBV5-6 - TGTGCCAGCAGCTTGAGGTTTGGGGGGCGCACGGATGGCTACACCTTC CASSLRFGGRTDGYTF
TRBJ1-5 - TRBV10-3 - TGTGCCATCAGCGGCGGGGAGGAGGGGGGACAGCCCCAGCATTTT CAISGGEEGGQPQHF
TRBJ1-5 - TRBV7-9 - TGTGCCAGCAGCTTTTCGACAGACAATCAGCCCCAGCATTTT CASSFSTDNQPQHF
TRBJ2-3 - TRBV25-1 - TGTGCCAGCAGTGATGGACACCTCCCGAGCACAGATACGCAGTATTTT CASSDGHLPSTDTQYF
TRBJ1-5 - TRBV6-1 - TGTGCCAGCACTCAATTTAGGGATCAGCCCCAGCATTTT CASTQFRDQPQHF
TRBJ2-1 - TRBV7-6 TRBD1 TGTGCCAGCAGCTCACTCGCCCACAGGGGTGAGTCCTACAATGAGCAGTTCTTC CASSSLAHRGESYNEQFF
TRBJ2-2 once TRBV19 - TGTGCCAGTAGTGCCCGGGACGGCACCGGGGAGCTGTTTTTT CASSARDGTGELFF
TRBJ2-3 - TRBV7-3 - TGTGCCAGCAGCCCCGGGGGAGATACGCAGTATTTT CASSPGGDTQYF
TRBJ2-5 - TRBV5-1 - TGCGCCAGCAGCATAGGACAAGGAGGACGAGAGACCCAGTACTTC CASSIGQGGRETQYF
TRBJ1-2 - TRBV19 TRBD1 TGTGCCAGTAGTCCGGGACAGGGGGCTTATGGCTACACCTTC CASSPGQGAYGYTF
TRBJ1-5 once TRBV5-6 - TGTGCCAGCAACGAACAGGCCGCACACAATCAGCCCCAGCATTTT CASNEQAAHNQPQHF
TRBJ1-2 - TRBV7-2 - TGTGCCAGCAGCTTAGCGCCTTTAGGCAGGATTAACTATGGCTACACCTTC CASSLAPLGRINYGYTF
TRBJ2-6 - TRBV6-1 TRBD2 TGTGCCAGCAGTGAAGCGGTAGCTAGCGGGAGTTGGGCCAACGTCCTGACTTTC CASSEAVASGSWANVLTF
TRBJ1-6 - TRBV7-2 TRBD1 TGTGCCAGCAGCCTTATAAGGACAGGGGGTAATTCACCCCTCCACTTT CASSLIRTGGNSPLHF
TRBJ1-1 - TRBV7-2 - TGTGCCAGCAGCTTAATCCCGACAGCTGAAGCTTTCTTT CASSLIPTAEAFF